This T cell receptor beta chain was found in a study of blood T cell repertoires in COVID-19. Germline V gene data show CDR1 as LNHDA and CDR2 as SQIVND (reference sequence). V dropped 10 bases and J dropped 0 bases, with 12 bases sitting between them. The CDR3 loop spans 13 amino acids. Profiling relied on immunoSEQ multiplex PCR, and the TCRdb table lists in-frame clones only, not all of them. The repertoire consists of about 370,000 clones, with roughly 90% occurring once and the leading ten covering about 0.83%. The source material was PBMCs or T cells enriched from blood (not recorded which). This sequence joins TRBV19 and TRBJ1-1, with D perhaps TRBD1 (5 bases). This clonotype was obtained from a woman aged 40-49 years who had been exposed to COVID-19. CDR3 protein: CATTTVLNTEAFF. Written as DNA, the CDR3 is TGTGCCACGACGACAGTCTTGAACACTGAAGCTTTCTTT.